These 21 T cell receptor beta chains were all obtained from the same sample, sequenced in a study of CD8+CD57+ T cells in acquired aplastic anemia. Those patients picked for sequencing had displayed CD8+CD57+ cell expansion on flow cytometry. Genomic DNA was employed as the template in profiling TCR beta VDJ and CDR3. TCRdb recomputed calls from the reads with MiXCR, one row per CDR3 protein. The sample includes about 120,000 distinct CDR3 sequences, 58% of them seen just once. The sample taken for sequencing was sorted CD4+, CD8+, or CD8+CD57+ T cells (not recorded which) from PBMCs. Source of these receptors: a human donor with aplastic anemia.

The CDR3 here is CASSVSGADTF. In DNA form, the CDR3 reads TGTGCCAGCAGCGTTTCAGGGGCGGACACCTTC. The V gene is TRBV9, the J gene TRBJ1-2; possible D gene TRBD1, 6 bases. Germline loops: CDR1 SGDLS, CDR2 YYNGEE. The CDR3 totals 11 residues. The V end was cut by 2 bases, the J end by 12 bases, with 11 bases between.

The CDR3 DNA reads as TGCAGTGCTGAGACTAGCGGGGGTTGGAATGAGCAGTTCTTC. It encodes CSAETSGGWNEQFF. J is TRBJ2-1 and V is TRBV20-1; 12 bases agree with TRBD2. Germline assignment: CDR1 DFQATT and CDR2 SNEGSKA (reference sequence). Unmatched junction bases numbered 6, after V lost 5 bases and J lost 7 bases. The CDR3 is made up of 14 amino acids.

As concerns this clonotype: It is likely a read error, because the conserved phenylalanine at the end of the CDR3 is missing. This chain connects TRBV12-3 or TRBV12-4 to TRBJ1-6; tentative D call: TRBD1 (6 bases). The CDR3 runs 15 residues. CDR3 bases: TGTGCCAGCAGTTATTTACAGGGACCCAATTCGCCCCTCCACCTT. This encodes CASSYLQGPNSPLHL.

The CDR3 loop reads CASSMIWGPNQPQHF. The DNA for the CDR3 is TGTGCCAGTAGTATGATCTGGGGTCCGAATCAGCCCCAGCATTTT. The chain uses TRBV19 and TRBJ1-5; no clear D. Deletions cut 3 bases from V and 4 bases from J, with 13 bases between. Germline V gene lookup returns CDR1 LNHDA and CDR2 SQIVND (reference sequence). The CDR3 sequence is 15 residues long. Using reference TRBV19 and TRBJ1-5 for the parts outside the CDR3, the full variable domain is DGGITQSPKYLFRKEGQNVTLSCEQNLNHDAMYWYRQDPGQGLRLIYYSQIVNDFQKGDIAEGYSVSREKKESFPLTVTSAQKNPTAFYLCASSMIWGPNQPQHFGDGTRLSIL.

V and J are TRBV5-1 and TRBJ2-7, with 8 positions matching TRBD1. V gave up 4 bases and J gave up 7 bases; unmatched junction bases: 7. Germline loops: CDR1 SGHRS, CDR2 YFSETQ. CDR3 length: 13 residues. The DNA of the CDR3 is TGCGCCAGCAGCCGGACAGGGATCGATGAGCAGTACTTC. It specifies CASSRTGIDEQYF.

V and J are TRBV24-1 and TRBJ2-3; D not certain. This CDR3 region has 13 residues. Trimming took off 4 bases at V and 4 bases at J, with 8 bases between the two ends. CDR1 and CDR2 from the germline V gene are KGHDR and SFDVKD. CDR3 protein: CATSEGAPDTQYF. The CDR3 region has the DNA TGTGCCACCAGTGAAGGAGCTCCAGATACGCAGTATTTT.

The rearrangement uses TRBV7-3 and TRBJ2-2; D not certain. Germline values: CDR1 SGHTA, CDR2 FQGTGA. Trimming removed 2 bases from V and 5 bases from J, with 12 bases in between. The CDR3 extends over 15 amino acids. The CDR3 DNA follows: TGTGCCAGCAGCTTATTTGGCGGCGATACCGGGGAGCTGTTTTTT. The encoded protein is CASSLFGGDTGELFF.

The J gene is TRBJ1-2, the V gene TRBV5-6, with 8 nucleotides matching TRBD1. J lost 5 bases, V lost 0 bases, and 6 bases had no gene match. CDR3 size: 15 residues. CDR1 and CDR2 (germline): SGHDT, YYEEEE. The CDR3 sequence: CASSLEDRDFYGYTF. The CDR3 nucleotides read TGTGCCAGCAGCTTGGAGGACAGGGACTTTTATGGCTACACCTTC.

The rearrangement links TRBV11-1 to TRBJ1-1; a possible D gene is TRBD1 (6 bases). The V and J ends lost 5 bases and 2 bases respectively, with 15 bases between them. Germline CDR1 is SGHAT and CDR2 is FQDESV (reference sequence). This CDR3 comprises 15 residues. CDR3 sequence (DNA): TGTGCCAGCAGCAACGACGGGACACCCAACACTGAAGCTTTCTTT. It is translated as CASSNDGTPNTEAFF.

This rearrangement joins TRBV24-1 to TRBJ2-7; tentatively, D is TRBD2 (5 bases). CDR3 length: 13 residues. From germline, CDR1 is KGHDR and CDR2 SFDVKD. V gave up 3 bases and J gave up 6 bases, with 11 bases separating them. CDR3 in amino acids: CATSDTRTFEQYF. In DNA form, the CDR3 reads TGTGCCACCAGTGATACCCGGACTTTCGAGCAGTACTTC.

The rearrangement links TRBV7-9 to TRBJ2-2, with D unresolved. Germline-derived CDR1 and CDR2 are SEHNR and FQNEAQ (reference sequence). CDR3 size: 12 residues. Deletions cut 4 bases from V and 6 bases from J, with 6 bases between. The CDR3 DNA reads TGTGCCAGCAGCTACGATGCCGGGGAGCTGTTTTTT. As protein: CASSYDAGELFF.

The sample holds many counts of this clonotype. The junction departs from germline at one end; a sequencing error may be responsible. This rearrangement joins TRBV6-1 to TRBJ2-7; 7 bases match TRBD2. Germline CDR1 is MNHNS and CDR2 is SASEGT. The length of the CDR3 is 13 residues. The CDR3 sequence: CASSESVGTTLDF. CDR3 sequence (DNA): TGTGCCAGCAGTGAATCGGTCGGGACTACCCTCGACTTC.

Details on this clonotype: The junction departs from germline at one end; a sequencing error may be responsible. The rearrangement joins TRBV25-1 to TRBJ2-5, with a tentative D call TRBD2 (5 bases). The CDR3 is made up of 15 amino acids. CDR1 and CDR2 from the germline V gene are MGHDK and SYGVNS. The CDR3 spells CANSGWGGGQETQYF. The CDR3 coding sequence is TGTGCCAACAGTGGTTGGGGTGGAGGACAAGAGACCCAGTACTTC.

The chain carries TRBV10-2 and TRBJ2-3; D remains unclear. Germline CDR1 and CDR2: WSHSY and SAAADI. The CDR3 has 13 residues. Trimming took off 9 bases at V and 1 base at J, with 11 bases between the two ends. The CDR3 DNA reads TGCGCCAGTTTGAGCAGCCGCACAGATACGCAGTATTTT. Amino acid sequence: CASLSSRTDTQYF.

In the case of this clonotype: At one end, the junction sequence differs from germline, possibly due to a read error. The J gene is TRBJ2-2, the V gene TRBV10-3; D is ambiguous. CDR1 and CDR2 from the germline V gene are ENHRY and SYGVKD. The CDR3 is 13 amino acids. CDR3 in DNA: TGTGCCAGCAGTGCCACCGGCACCGGGGAGCTGTTTTTT. Translated: CASSATGTGELFF.

A remark on this clonotype: A read error may account for a junction end that differs from germline. This chain uses TRBV7-8 with TRBJ1-4, with D hard to call. CDR1 SGHVS and CDR2 FQNEAQ come from the germline V gene. This CDR3 contains 16 residues. The CDR3 nucleotides are TGTGCCAGCGGCTTAGTTACCCCTACAAGGGATGAAAAACTGTTTTTT. Its protein product is CASGLVTPTRDEKLFF.

This chain joins TRBV20-1 and TRBJ2-7; tentatively, D is TRBD2 (5 bases). CDR1 is DFQATT, CDR2 SNEGSKA, per germline (reference sequence). The CDR3 has 15 amino acids. V lost 0 bases and J 0 bases, leaving 12 bases between the germline ends. The CDR3 bases are TGCAGTGCTAGAGATCCGAAAGGGAGCTCCTACGAGCAGTACTTC. This sequence encodes CSARDPKGSSYEQYF.

This clonotype was detected ten times or more. V is TRBV5-6 and J is TRBJ2-7; 10 positions match TRBD2. Germline V gives CDR1 SGHDT, CDR2 YYEEEE. Unmatched junction bases numbered 4, after V lost 4 bases and J lost 3 bases. The CDR3 sequence is 14 residues long. The CDR3: CASSPGTSVYEQYF. In DNA, the CDR3 is TGTGCCAGCAGCCCCGGGACTAGCGTCTACGAGCAGTACTTC.

This clonotype was seen once. The V gene is TRBV15, the J gene TRBJ2-7, with D perhaps matching TRBD2 (5 bases). Germline V gene sequence: CDR1 LNHNV, CDR2 YYDKDF (reference sequence). The CDR3 contains 15 residues. V gave up 1 base and J gave up 1 base, with 11 bases separating them. CDR3 residues: CATSRALDSSYEQYF. In nucleotides, the CDR3 is TGTGCCACCAGCAGAGCTCTGGACTCTTCCTACGAGCAGTACTTC.

The V gene is TRBV11-3, the J gene TRBJ2-7; 11 bases match TRBD2. CDR1 and CDR2 (germline): SGHNT, YENEEA. The CDR3 covers 13 residues. The junction had 4 bases not matched to a gene; V was cut back by 8 bases and J by 4 bases. The CDR3 is CASGTSGGYEQYF. The DNA of the CDR3 is TGTGCCAGCGGAACTAGCGGGGGTTACGAGCAGTACTTC.

The sample holds many counts of this clonotype. V and J are TRBV6-1 and TRBJ2-7; the D is unclear. This CDR3 spans 15 amino acids. Trimming removed 6 bases from V and 0 bases from J, with 15 bases in between. The V gene's germline CDR1 is MNHNS and CDR2 SASEGT. CDR3 sequence: CASRHNVIASYEQYF. The CDR3 region has the DNA TGTGCCAGCAGACACAACGTTATTGCCTCCTACGAGCAGTACTTC.